Listed below are T cell receptor beta chains from one sample, sequenced in a study of T cell responses to AZD1222 COVID-19 vaccine. Libraries were prepared by immunoSEQ multiplex PCR; TCRdb keeps only in-frame clonotypes and omits some of them. The sample shows 100,000 to 150,000 clones, approximately 90% of them seen only once. The sample was peripheral blood, taken 28 days after the second AZD1222 dose. These receptors originate from an adult who received the AZD1222 COVID-19 vaccine. Both conserved end residues are part of each CDR3. Each record gives: V gene, D gene, J gene, clone size, CDR3 protein, CDR3 DNA. D genes are given only for firm matches. Rows may omit the clone size; those that give it use once, few, many or a size class.

v_gene: TRBV30
d_gene: .
j_gene: TRBJ2-7
abundance: .
CDR3aa: CAWSVSRGSYEQYF
CDR3nt: TGTGCCTGGAGTGTTTCGCGGGGCTCCTACGAGCAGTACTTC

v_gene: TRBV6-4
d_gene: TRBD1
j_gene: TRBJ1-6
abundance: .
CDR3aa: CASREDRGLNSPLHF
CDR3nt: TGTGCCAGCAGAGAGGACAGGGGGCTTAATTCACCCCTCCACTTT

v_gene: TRBV5-1
d_gene: TRBD2
j_gene: TRBJ2-2
abundance: .
CDR3aa: CASRETSGATGELFF
CDR3nt: TGCGCCAGCAGAGAGACTAGCGGGGCCACCGGGGAGCTGTTTTTT

v_gene: TRBV6-6
d_gene: TRBD1
j_gene: TRBJ1-6
abundance: .
CDR3aa: CASSWGQGGNSPLHF
CDR3nt: TGTGCCAGCAGTTGGGGACAGGGGGGGAATTCACCCCTCCACTTT

v_gene: TRBV2
d_gene: .
j_gene: TRBJ1-5
abundance: .
CDR3aa: CASSEVGGNQPQHF
CDR3nt: TGTGCCAGCAGTGAAGTAGGGGGCAATCAGCCCCAGCATTTT

v_gene: TRBV9
d_gene: .
j_gene: TRBJ2-7
abundance: .
CDR3aa: CASSPSSAGPSSYEQYF
CDR3nt: TGTGCCAGCAGCCCAAGTTCCGCGGGGCCGAGCTCCTACGAGCAGTACTTC

v_gene: TRBV6-1
d_gene: .
j_gene: TRBJ2-7
abundance: .
CDR3aa: CASSEQGQGLREQYF
CDR3nt: TGTGCCAGCAGTGAACAAGGGCAGGGGCTCCGCGAGCAGTACTTC

v_gene: TRBV5-1
d_gene: TRBD1
j_gene: TRBJ2-1
abundance: .
CDR3aa: CASTRDSGRSYNEQFF
CDR3nt: TGCGCCAGCACACGGGACAGTGGGCGATCCTACAATGAGCAGTTCTTC

v_gene: TRBV24-1
d_gene: TRBD1
j_gene: TRBJ2-7
abundance: .
CDR3aa: CATSDDRAEEQYF
CDR3nt: TGTGCCACCAGTGACGACAGGGCGGAAGAGCAGTACTTC

v_gene: TRBV3-1/TRBV3-2
d_gene: .
j_gene: TRBJ1-1
abundance: .
CDR3aa: CASSQGGNTEAFF
CDR3nt: TGTGCCAGCAGCCAAGGGGGGAACACTGAAGCTTTCTTT

v_gene: TRBV21-1
d_gene: .
j_gene: TRBJ1-5
abundance: .
CDR3aa: CASSKRGQILTLVKNQPQHF
CDR3nt: TGTGCCAGCAGCAAGAGGGGACAGATACTAACCTTAGTAAAAAATCAGCCCCAGCATTTT

v_gene: TRBV6-5
d_gene: .
j_gene: TRBJ1-1
abundance: .
CDR3aa: CASMRSTEAFF
CDR3nt: TGTGCCAGCATGAGGTCCACTGAAGCTTTCTTT

v_gene: TRBV2
d_gene: .
j_gene: TRBJ1-2
abundance: .
CDR3aa: CASRGTPASGYTF
CDR3nt: TGTGCCAGCAGGGGGACGCCAGCGTCTGGCTACACCTTC

v_gene: TRBV5-1
d_gene: TRBD1
j_gene: TRBJ2-1
abundance: .
CDR3aa: CASTTLLSGTGGPHQQFF
CDR3nt: TGCGCCAGCACCACTCTCCTTTCCGGGACAGGGGGCCCTCACCAGCAGTTCTTC

v_gene: TRBV5-1
d_gene: TRBD1
j_gene: TRBJ1-4
abundance: .
CDR3aa: CASSSRTGGEKLFF
CDR3nt: TGCGCCAGCAGCTCCCGGACAGGGGGTGAAAAACTGTTTTTT

v_gene: TRBV6-5
d_gene: .
j_gene: TRBJ2-7
abundance: few
CDR3aa: CASNLQAGTEQYF
CDR3nt: TGTGCCAGCAACCTCCAGGCGGGGACCGAGCAGTACTTC

v_gene: TRBV20-1
d_gene: TRBD1
j_gene: TRBJ2-7
abundance: .
CDR3aa: CSVRTGVEQYF
CDR3nt: TGCAGTGTTAGAACAGGGGTCGAGCAGTACTTC

v_gene: TRBV6-2/TRBV6-3
d_gene: .
j_gene: TRBJ2-1
abundance: many
CDR3aa: CASSYRDYNEQFF
CDR3nt: TGTGCCAGCAGTTACAGGGACTACAATGAGCAGTTCTTC

v_gene: TRBV5-1
d_gene: .
j_gene: TRBJ2-2
abundance: .
CDR3aa: CASSLAQSGELFF
CDR3nt: TGCGCCAGCAGCTTGGCTCAGTCCGGGGAGCTGTTTTTT

v_gene: TRBV7-4
d_gene: .
j_gene: TRBJ1-4
abundance: .
CDR3aa: CASSSITNEKLFF
CDR3nt: TGTGCCAGCAGCTCAATAACTAATGAAAAACTGTTTTTT

v_gene: TRBV12-5
d_gene: TRBD2
j_gene: TRBJ2-5
abundance: .
CDR3aa: CASGLEQIRTSGSLETQYF
CDR3nt: TGTGCTAGTGGTTTGGAACAGATACGGACTAGCGGATCGTTGGAGACCCAGTACTTC

v_gene: TRBV30
d_gene: TRBD1
j_gene: TRBJ1-2
abundance: .
CDR3aa: CAWSGTGVWGYTF
CDR3nt: TGTGCCTGGAGCGGGACAGGGGTTTGGGGCTACACCTTC

v_gene: TRBV13
d_gene: .
j_gene: TRBJ2-7
abundance: .
CDR3aa: CASSLTGLSEQYF
CDR3nt: TGTGCCAGCAGCTTAACAGGGTTAAGCGAGCAGTACTTC

v_gene: TRBV7-2
d_gene: TRBD1
j_gene: TRBJ1-3
abundance: .
CDR3aa: CASSPSGTGGDGNTIYF
CDR3nt: TGTGCCAGCAGCCCATCCGGGACAGGGGGGGACGGAAACACCATATATTTT

v_gene: TRBV15
d_gene: .
j_gene: TRBJ1-4
abundance: once
CDR3aa: CATSGGKVGEKLFF
CDR3nt: TGTGCCACCAGCGGGGGGAAGGTGGGTGAAAAACTGTTTTTT

v_gene: TRBV30
d_gene: TRBD1
j_gene: TRBJ1-5
abundance: few
CDR3aa: CAWSNRGRQPQHF
CDR3nt: TGTGCCTGGAGTAACAGGGGGCGTCAGCCCCAGCATTTT

v_gene: TRBV27
d_gene: TRBD1
j_gene: TRBJ2-2
abundance: .
CDR3aa: CASRRTGLGTGELFF
CDR3nt: TGTGCCAGCAGGCGGACAGGGTTGGGGACCGGGGAGCTGTTTTTT

v_gene: TRBV6-1
d_gene: .
j_gene: TRBJ2-1
abundance: .
CDR3aa: CASSDEEGGYNEQFF
CDR3nt: TGTGCCAGCAGTGACGAGGAGGGGGGCTACAATGAGCAGTTCTTC

v_gene: TRBV11-3
d_gene: .
j_gene: TRBJ2-4
abundance: .
CDR3aa: CASSLDIGRPSLAKNIQYF
CDR3nt: TGTGCCAGCAGCTTAGATATAGGGCGACCATCCTTAGCCAAAAACATTCAGTACTTC

v_gene: TRBV28
d_gene: .
j_gene: TRBJ1-4
abundance: .
CDR3aa: CASRRTGGNEKLFF
CDR3nt: TGTGCCAGCAGACGTACAGGAGGTAATGAAAAACTGTTTTTT

v_gene: TRBV6-5
d_gene: .
j_gene: TRBJ2-7
abundance: .
CDR3aa: CASSYIQGPTYEQYF
CDR3nt: TGTGCCAGCAGTTACATCCAGGGGCCAACCTACGAGCAGTACTTC

v_gene: TRBV9
d_gene: .
j_gene: TRBJ1-1
abundance: .
CDR3aa: CASSGRRGDLDTEAFF
CDR3nt: TGTGCCAGCAGCGGGAGGAGGGGGGATCTAGACACTGAAGCTTTCTTT

v_gene: TRBV20-1
d_gene: .
j_gene: TRBJ2-7
abundance: .
CDR3aa: CSAGVQEYF
CDR3nt: TGCAGTGCTGGGGTACAGGAGTACTTC

v_gene: TRBV6-1
d_gene: TRBD1
j_gene: TRBJ1-6
abundance: .
CDR3aa: CASSEARDRGPSPLHF
CDR3nt: TGTGCCAGCAGTGAAGCTAGGGACAGGGGCCCTTCACCCCTCCACTTT

v_gene: TRBV19
d_gene: .
j_gene: TRBJ1-2
abundance: few
CDR3aa: CASSLQQNYGYTF
CDR3nt: TGTGCCAGTAGTTTACAGCAGAACTATGGCTACACCTTC

v_gene: TRBV19
d_gene: .
j_gene: TRBJ1-2
abundance: .
CDR3aa: CASRRPGTAANYGYTF
CDR3nt: TGTGCCAGTAGGCGGCCCGGGACGGCAGCTAACTATGGCTACACCTTC

v_gene: TRBV28
d_gene: TRBD1
j_gene: TRBJ1-3
abundance: .
CDR3aa: CASSLGTGSTGNTIYF
CDR3nt: TGTGCCAGCAGTTTAGGGACAGGGAGTACTGGAAACACCATATATTTT

v_gene: TRBV5-4
d_gene: .
j_gene: TRBJ2-1
abundance: .
CDR3aa: CASSASGSSYNEQFF
CDR3nt: TGTGCCAGCAGCGCAAGTGGAAGCTCCTACAATGAGCAGTTCTTC

v_gene: TRBV14
d_gene: .
j_gene: TRBJ1-1
abundance: .
CDR3aa: CASSPSGGGTEAFF
CDR3nt: TGTGCCAGCAGCCCTTCTGGTGGCGGCACTGAAGCTTTCTTT

v_gene: TRBV6-6
d_gene: TRBD1
j_gene: TRBJ2-5
abundance: .
CDR3aa: CASSPAKLGDREEGETQYF
CDR3nt: TGTGCCAGCAGTCCTGCAAAGTTGGGGGACAGGGAGGAAGGGGAGACCCAGTACTTC

v_gene: TRBV12-3/TRBV12-4
d_gene: .
j_gene: TRBJ1-1
abundance: .
CDR3aa: CASSFADTEAFF
CDR3nt: TGTGCCAGCAGTTTCGCTGACACTGAAGCTTTCTTT

v_gene: TRBV9
d_gene: .
j_gene: TRBJ2-2
abundance: .
CDR3aa: CASSASLRGRPQNTGELFF
CDR3nt: TGTGCCAGCAGCGCGAGTCTGAGAGGGCGGCCTCAGAACACCGGGGAGCTGTTTTTT

v_gene: TRBV3-1/TRBV3-2
d_gene: TRBD1
j_gene: TRBJ2-2
abundance: .
CDR3aa: CASSQDGRTGRTGELFF
CDR3nt: TGTGCCAGCAGCCAAGATGGCAGGACAGGGAGAACCGGGGAGCTGTTTTTT